Here is one T cell receptor (beta chain) with its context. Methods used by the authors: Reference gene primer amplification in the assay estimated nucleated cell counts. Assay used: immunoSEQ multiplex PCR; TCRdb lists only in-frame clones, some missing. The V and J calls and clone size were taken over from that table, and D and trimming were inferred from the DNA. The sample records about 20,000 clones, 80% to 90% being singletons. This record belongs to a study of blood T cell repertoires in COVID-19. CDR3 length: 15 residues. Trimming took off 5 bases at V and 7 bases at J, with 15 bases between the two ends. Germline loops: CDR1 SGHAT, CDR2 FQNNGV.

The chain has TRBV11-2 and TRBJ2-6; maybe TRBD2 (5 bases). This clonotype was obtained from a human donor in a cohort sampled during active COVID-19. The specimen sequenced was peripheral blood. DNA of the CDR3: TGTGCCAGCAGCCCCCGCCTCCGGGGAGCCAACGTCCTGACTTTC. Its translation: CASSPRLRGANVLTF.